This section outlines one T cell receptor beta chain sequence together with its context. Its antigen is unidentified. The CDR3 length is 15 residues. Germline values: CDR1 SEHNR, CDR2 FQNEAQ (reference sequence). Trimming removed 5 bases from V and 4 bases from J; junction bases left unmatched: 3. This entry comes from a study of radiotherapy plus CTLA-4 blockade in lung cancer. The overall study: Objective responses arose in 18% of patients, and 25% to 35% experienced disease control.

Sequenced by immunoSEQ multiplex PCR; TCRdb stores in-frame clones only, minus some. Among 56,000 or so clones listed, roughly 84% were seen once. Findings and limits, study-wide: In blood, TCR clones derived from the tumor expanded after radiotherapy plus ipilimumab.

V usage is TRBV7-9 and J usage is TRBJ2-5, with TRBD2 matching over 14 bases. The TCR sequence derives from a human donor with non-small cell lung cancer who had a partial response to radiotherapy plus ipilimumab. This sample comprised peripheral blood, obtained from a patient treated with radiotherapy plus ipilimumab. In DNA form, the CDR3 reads TGTGCCAGCAGCCCAGGACTAGCGGGGGGAGAGACCCAGTACTTC. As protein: CASSPGLAGGETQYF. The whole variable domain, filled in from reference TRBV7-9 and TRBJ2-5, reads DTGVSQNPRHKITKRGQNVTFRCDPISEHNRLYWYRQTLGQGPEFLTYFQNEAQLEKSRLLSDRFSAERPKGSFSTLEIQRTEQGDSAMYLCASSPGLAGGETQYFGPGTRLLVL.